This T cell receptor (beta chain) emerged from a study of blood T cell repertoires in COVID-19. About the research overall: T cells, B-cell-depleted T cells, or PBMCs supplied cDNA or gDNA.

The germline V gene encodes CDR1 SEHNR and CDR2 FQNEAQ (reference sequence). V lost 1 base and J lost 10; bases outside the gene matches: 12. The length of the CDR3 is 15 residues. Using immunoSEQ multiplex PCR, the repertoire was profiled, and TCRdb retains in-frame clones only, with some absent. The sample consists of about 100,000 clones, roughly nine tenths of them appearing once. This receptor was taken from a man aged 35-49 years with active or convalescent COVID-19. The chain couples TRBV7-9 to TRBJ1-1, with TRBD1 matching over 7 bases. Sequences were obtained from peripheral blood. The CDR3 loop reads CASSLGLGKNRGAFF. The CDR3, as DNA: TGTGCCAGCAGCTTAGGTTTAGGGAAGAACAGGGGAGCTTTCTTT.